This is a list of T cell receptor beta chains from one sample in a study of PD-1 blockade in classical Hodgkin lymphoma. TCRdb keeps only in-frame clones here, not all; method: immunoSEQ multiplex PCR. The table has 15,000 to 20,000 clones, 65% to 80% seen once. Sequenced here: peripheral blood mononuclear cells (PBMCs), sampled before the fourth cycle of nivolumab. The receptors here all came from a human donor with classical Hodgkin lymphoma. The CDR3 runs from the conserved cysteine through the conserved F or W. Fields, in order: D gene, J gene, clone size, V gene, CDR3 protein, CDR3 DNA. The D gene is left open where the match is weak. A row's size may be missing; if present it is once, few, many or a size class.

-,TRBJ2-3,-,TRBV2,CASRRTDTQYF,TGTGCCAGCCGAAGGACAGATACGCAGTATTTT
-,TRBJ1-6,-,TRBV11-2,CASRRRGAAENSPLHF,TGTGCCAGCAGGCGACGGGGGGCAGCGGAGAATTCACCCCTCCACTTT
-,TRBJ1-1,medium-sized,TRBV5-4,CASSKGGTNTEAFF,TGTGCCAGCAGCAAGGGGGGCACAAACACTGAAGCTTTCTTT
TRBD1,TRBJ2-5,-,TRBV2,CASSVPPHLLGGGGETQYF,TGTGCCAGCAGTGTACCCCCCCACTTATTAGGGGGCGGAGGAGAGACCCAGTACTTC
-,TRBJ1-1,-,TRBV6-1,CASSVGQLNTEAFF,TGTGCCAGCAGTGTTGGGCAGCTGAACACTGAAGCTTTCTTT
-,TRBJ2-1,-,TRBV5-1,CASSLKAGSYNEQFF,TGCGCCAGCAGCTTGAAGGCAGGCTCCTACAATGAGCAGTTCTTC
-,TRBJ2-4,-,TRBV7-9,CASSLRGDIQYF,TGTGCCAGCAGCTTAAGGGGGGACATTCAGTACTTC
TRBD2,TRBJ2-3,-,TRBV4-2,CASSTTGTSGGTDTQYF,TGTGCCAGCAGCACTACCGGGACTAGCGGGGGGACAGATACGCAGTATTTT
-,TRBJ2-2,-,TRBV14,CASSPQVLGTGELFF,TGTGCCAGCAGCCCCCAAGTATTAGGCACCGGGGAGCTGTTTTTT
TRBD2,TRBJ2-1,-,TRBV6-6,CASSVSGGTYNEQFF,TGTGCCAGCAGTGTAAGCGGGGGCACCTACAATGAGCAGTTCTTC
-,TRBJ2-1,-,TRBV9,CASSVGAEQFF,TGTGCCAGCAGCGTAGGGGCTGAGCAGTTCTTC
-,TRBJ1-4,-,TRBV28,CASSERGGEKLFF,TGTGCCAGCAGTGAGAGGGGTGGCGAAAAACTGTTTTTT
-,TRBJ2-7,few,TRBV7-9,CASSLGVGTQGEQYF,TGTGCCAGCAGCTTGGGGGTGGGGACGCAGGGCGAGCAGTACTTC
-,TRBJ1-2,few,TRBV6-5,CASSYEGRGYTF,TGTGCCAGCAGTTATGAGGGGCGAGGCTACACCTTC
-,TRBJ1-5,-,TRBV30,CAWSPSDQPQHF,TGTGCCTGGAGTCCTTCGGACCAGCCCCAGCATTTT
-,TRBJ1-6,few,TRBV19,CASSLLDSPLHF,TGTGCCAGTAGTCTCTTGGATTCACCCCTCCACTTT
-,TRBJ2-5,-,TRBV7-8,CASSPTSGGALETQYF,TGTGCCAGCAGCCCGACGAGTGGGGGGGCTTTAGAGACCCAGTACTTC
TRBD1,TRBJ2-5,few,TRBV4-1,CASSQDSTGGALETQYF,TGCGCCAGCAGCCAAGATAGTACAGGGGGCGCGTTGGAGACCCAGTACTTC
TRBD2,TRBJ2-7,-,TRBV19,CASSMTSGAHYEQYF,TGTGCCAGTAGTATGACTAGCGGGGCCCATTACGAGCAGTACTTC
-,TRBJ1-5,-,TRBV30,CAWSKGLEQPQHF,TGTGCCTGGAGCAAGGGGCTGGAGCAGCCCCAGCATTTT
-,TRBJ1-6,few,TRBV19,CASSLEGSPLHF,TGTGCCAGTAGTTTGGAGGGTTCACCCCTCCACTTT
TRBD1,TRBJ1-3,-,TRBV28,CASTEGQGAAGNTIYF,TGTGCCAGCACGGAGGGACAGGGGGCGGCTGGAAACACCATATATTTT
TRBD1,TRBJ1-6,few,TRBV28,CASSSGTGYSPLHF,TGTGCCAGCAGTTCCGGGACAGGTTATTCACCCCTCCACTTT